These 2 T cell receptor beta chains were sequenced from one sample in a study of T cells in Graves' hyperthyroidism and ophthalmopathy (dated by TCRdb to between 2019 and 2020). Preparation of the library involved multiplex PCR. The instrument was an Illumina HiSeq 2000. The TCR beta CDR3 regions were amplified from the RNA transcripts. For the first round of RT-PCR on the TCR CDR3, the HTBI primer set was used together with the Qiagen OneStep RT-PCR kit. TCRdb applied fastp at Q25 and MiXCR to the public reads, then kept only in-frame beta chains. Each entry is one CDR3 protein sequence, shown with its most common DNA and genes. In all, the sample holds hundreds of thousands of distinct CDR3 sequences, and about 16% of those were seen once. The top ten hold approximately 30% of the sample. The material sequenced was blood. The receptors shown here come from a woman in her 30s with Graves' hyperthyroidism.

The V call is TRBV7-9, the J call TRBJ1-3; D unresolved. Germline-derived CDR1 and CDR2 are SEHNR and FQNEAQ (reference sequence). The V end lost 10 bases, the J end lost 0 bases, and 16 bases lay between the germline ends. This CDR3 has 15 residues. The CDR3 DNA follows: TGTGCCATCCTCCTAGGGATATCCTCTGGAAACACCATATATTTT. Translation: CAILLGISSGNTIYF.

In its sample, this clonotype was seen many times. The rearrangement joins TRBV5-4 to TRBJ2-2; 9 nucleotides line up with TRBD2. In germline, CDR1 is SGHNT, CDR2 YYREEE (reference sequence). CDR3 length: 18 amino acids. V dropped 4 bases and J dropped 6; count of bases not matched to a gene: 16. This CDR3 is CASSPPRGRAYGSGELFF. The CDR3 DNA reads TGTGCCAGCAGCCCCCCTCGCGGGAGGGCCTACGGTTCCGGGGAGCTGTTTTTT.